One and the same sample provided the 4 T cell receptor beta chains below, sequenced in a study of shared clonotypes between healthy human individuals (dated by TCRdb to the early 2020s). The method behind the library was the immunoSEQ multiplex PCR assay. The clones in this table, taken by TCRdb from immuneACCESS, are in-frame only. Not every clone is retained; where verified, under half of the shortfall comes from an unresolved V gene, and the cause of the rest is unknown. Present in this sample are 550,000 to 600,000 clones, about 98% of which were seen just once. The ten biggest clones cover 0.25% to 0.35% of the sample. CD8 naive samples were obtained by positive selection for CCR7 among CD45RO-negative cells, yielding a CD45RA+CCR7+ population from which TemRA cells were excluded. Sequencing was performed on naive CD8+ T cells sorted from blood. The cell subset or site label on this specimen signifies: CD45RA+CCR7+. These receptors originate from a man aged 25-40 years in good health.

This chain links TRBV11-2 with TRBJ2-7; tentatively, D is TRBD1 or TRBD2 (5 bases each). V dropped 5 bases and J dropped 0 bases, with 14 bases sitting between them. This CDR3 is built from 15 residues. CDR1 is SGHAT and CDR2 is FQNNGV in the germline V gene. The CDR3 region is CASSQGTATSYEQYF. The CDR3 DNA sequence: TGTGCCAGCAGCCAAGGGACCGCAACCTCCTACGAGCAGTACTTC.

This clone has just one count. J is TRBJ2-1 and V is TRBV9; TRBD2 matches 9 bases. This CDR3 is built from 14 residues. Germline V lookup: CDR1 SGDLS, CDR2 YYNGEE. Trimming at V came to 7 bases and at J to 4 bases, leaving 6 bases not matched to a gene. CDR3 residues: CASGGLAGYNEQFF. The CDR3 DNA reads as TGTGCCAGCGGAGGGCTAGCGGGATACAATGAGCAGTTCTTC.

This chain links TRBV7-9 with TRBJ2-5, with 9 bases that match TRBD2. Germline CDR1 and CDR2: SEHNR and FQNEAQ (reference sequence). The CDR3 is 15 residues long. V lost 2 bases and J lost 2; bases outside the gene matches: 3. CDR3 DNA sequence: TGTGCCAGCAGCTTACTAGCGGGAAGACAAGAGACCCAGTACTTC. Its protein product is CASSLLAGRQETQYF.

The chain has TRBV7-6 and TRBJ1-1; TRBD1 matches 8 bases. CDR1 is SGHVS and CDR2 is FNYEAQ in the germline V gene. CDR3 length equals 18 residues. V lost 3 bases and J lost 1; bases outside the gene matches: 13. CDR3 DNA sequence: TGTGCCAGCAGCTTCGAAACGGACAGGGCGGATAAGAACACTGAAGCTTTCTTT. Translated, it gives CASSFETDRADKNTEAFF. Looking up the rest from reference TRBV7-6 and TRBJ1-1 gives the full variable domain: GAGVSQSPRYKVTKRGQDVALRCDPISGHVSLYWYRQALGQGPEFLTYFNYEAQQDKSGLPNDRFSAERPEGSISTLTIQRTEQRDSAMYRCASSFETDRADKNTEAFFGQGTRLTVV.